This paragraph reports one T cell receptor beta chain. The antigen remains undetermined. The germline CDR1 and CDR2 sequences are MNHEY and SVGEGT. V was shortened by 3 bases and J by 9 bases, with 18 bases between the two germline ends. The CDR3 is 15 amino acids. These data are taken from a study of T-cell memory formation after mild COVID-19. Across the whole study: TCR clusters showed largely donor specificity.

TCRdb analysed the 5' RACE reads with MiXCR anew, one entry per CDR3 protein. The sample gives around 390,000 distinct CDR3 sequences, about 17% of which show up once; 20% to 25% is in the top ten. Study-level points and caveats: Whether day 37 second-wave clones are SARS-CoV-2-specific was not confirmed. Of the contracting clones, CD4+ ones lay mainly in CM and EM, and CD8+ ones in EMRA.

The TCR sequence derives from a man aged 18 to 29 who had mild COVID-19 (a few samples of this study predate the infection). Cell type and time point are not known. The rearrangement uses TRBV6-2 or TRBV6-3 and TRBJ1-5; no clear D. The sequencing sample was made of PBMCs or a T cell subset sorted from them (not recorded which). The CDR3: CASSYEGPLSGPQHF. CDR3 nucleotide sequence: TGTGCCAGCAGTTATGAGGGCCCCCTTTCCGGGCCCCAGCATTTT.